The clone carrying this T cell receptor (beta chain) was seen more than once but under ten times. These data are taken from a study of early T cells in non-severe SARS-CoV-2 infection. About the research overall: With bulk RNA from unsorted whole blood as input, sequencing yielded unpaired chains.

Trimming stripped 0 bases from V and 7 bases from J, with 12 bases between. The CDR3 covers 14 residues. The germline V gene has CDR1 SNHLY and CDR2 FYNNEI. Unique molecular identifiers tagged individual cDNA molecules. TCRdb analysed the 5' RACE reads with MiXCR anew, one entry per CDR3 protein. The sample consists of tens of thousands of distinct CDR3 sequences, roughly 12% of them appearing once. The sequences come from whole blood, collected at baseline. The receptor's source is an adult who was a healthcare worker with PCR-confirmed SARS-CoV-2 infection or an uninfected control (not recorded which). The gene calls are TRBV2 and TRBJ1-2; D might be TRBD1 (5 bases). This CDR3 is CASSEARAGSGYTF. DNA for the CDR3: TGTGCCAGCAGTGAAGCGCGGGCAGGGAGTGGCTACACCTTC.